A selection of T cell receptor beta chains follows, all from one sample in a study of control samples from healthy donors and cancer patients. Method: immunoSEQ multiplex PCR; TCRdb's copy keeps in-frame clones and lacks some. The sample includes tens of thousands of clones, roughly 91% seen only once; the top ten take about 5.5%. Sample: blood. These receptors all stem from a man aged 50-60 years in good health. Both conserved end residues are part of each CDR3. Each record gives: clone size, D gene, V gene, J gene, CDR3 protein, CDR3 DNA. D genes are given only for firm matches. For some rows the clone size is stated as once, few or many, or as a class when expanded; others skip it.

abundance: .
d_gene: .
v_gene: TRBV6-2/TRBV6-3
j_gene: TRBJ1-5
CDR3aa: CASSYSPGTSPQHF
CDR3nt: TGTGCCAGCAGTTACTCACCCGGGACTTCTCCCCAGCATTTT

abundance: .
d_gene: TRBD1
v_gene: TRBV5-8
j_gene: TRBJ1-6
CDR3aa: CASSGLQGRANNSPLHF
CDR3nt: TGTGCCAGCAGCGGCCTACAGGGGAGGGCTAATAATTCACCCCTCCACTTT

abundance: .
d_gene: TRBD2
v_gene: TRBV5-4
j_gene: TRBJ2-1
CDR3aa: CASSPRLAGVDEQFF
CDR3nt: TGTGCCAGCAGCCCGAGACTAGCGGGGGTGGATGAGCAGTTCTTC

abundance: few
d_gene: .
v_gene: TRBV7-8
j_gene: TRBJ2-1
CDR3aa: CASKRNSYNEQFF
CDR3nt: TGTGCCAGCAAGCGGAACTCCTACAATGAGCAGTTCTTC

abundance: .
d_gene: .
v_gene: TRBV5-6
j_gene: TRBJ2-5
CDR3aa: CASSRDRRETQYF
CDR3nt: TGTGCCAGCAGCCGTGACCGACGAGAGACCCAGTACTTC

abundance: .
d_gene: TRBD1
v_gene: TRBV2
j_gene: TRBJ2-7
CDR3aa: CASSQQGTGAYEQYF
CDR3nt: TGTGCCAGCAGCCAGCAAGGGACAGGAGCCTACGAGCAGTACTTC

abundance: .
d_gene: .
v_gene: TRBV19
j_gene: TRBJ1-6
CDR3aa: CASSIRGPNSPLHF
CDR3nt: TGTGCCAGTAGTATAAGGGGACCTAATTCACCCCTCCACTTT

abundance: .
d_gene: .
v_gene: TRBV6-5
j_gene: TRBJ1-2
CDR3aa: CASSFREGPFGYTF
CDR3nt: TGTGCCAGCAGTTTTCGCGAGGGGCCTTTTGGCTACACCTTC

abundance: .
d_gene: .
v_gene: TRBV6-5
j_gene: TRBJ1-2
CDR3aa: CASRRTAALNYGYTF
CDR3nt: TGTGCCAGCAGGCGCACAGCCGCCCTGAACTATGGCTACACCTTC

abundance: .
d_gene: .
v_gene: TRBV6-5
j_gene: TRBJ1-1
CDR3aa: CASRLSVRNTEAFF
CDR3nt: TGTGCCAGCAGACTGTCGGTTAGGAACACTGAAGCTTTCTTT

abundance: once
d_gene: .
v_gene: TRBV5-1
j_gene: TRBJ1-3
CDR3aa: CASSLEPAEISGNTIYF
CDR3nt: TGCGCCAGCAGCTTGGAGCCAGCTGAGATCTCTGGAAACACCATATATTTT

abundance: once
d_gene: TRBD1
v_gene: TRBV6-5
j_gene: TRBJ2-7
CDR3aa: CATLTGQVSYEQYF
CDR3nt: TGTGCCACCCTAACGGGACAGGTTTCCTACGAGCAGTACTTC

abundance: .
d_gene: TRBD1
v_gene: TRBV7-9
j_gene: TRBJ1-3
CDR3aa: CASSFPRDRAENTIYF
CDR3nt: TGTGCCAGCAGCTTTCCTCGGGACAGAGCAGAAAACACCATATATTTT

abundance: .
d_gene: .
v_gene: TRBV19
j_gene: TRBJ1-5
CDR3aa: CASSIGLDSLYSNQPQHF
CDR3nt: TGTGCCAGTAGTATAGGATTAGACAGCCTTTATAGCAATCAGCCCCAGCATTTT

abundance: .
d_gene: TRBD2
v_gene: TRBV11-2
j_gene: TRBJ2-7
CDR3aa: CASSEGLAGYYEQYF
CDR3nt: TGTGCCAGCAGCGAGGGACTAGCGGGGTATTACGAGCAGTACTTC

abundance: .
d_gene: .
v_gene: TRBV6-5
j_gene: TRBJ1-1
CDR3aa: CASSYSVQGTEAFF
CDR3nt: TGTGCCAGCAGTTATTCAGTCCAGGGCACTGAAGCTTTCTTT

abundance: .
d_gene: TRBD2
v_gene: TRBV28
j_gene: TRBJ2-1
CDR3aa: CASTAGASYNEQFF
CDR3nt: TGTGCCAGCACAGCGGGGGCCTCCTACAATGAGCAGTTCTTC

abundance: .
d_gene: TRBD1
v_gene: TRBV9
j_gene: TRBJ1-6
CDR3aa: CASTPGQGLNSPLHF
CDR3nt: TGTGCCAGCACTCCGGGACAGGGGCTTAATTCACCCCTCCACTTT

abundance: .
d_gene: .
v_gene: TRBV5-8
j_gene: TRBJ2-3
CDR3aa: CASSQGGRGITDTQYF
CDR3nt: TGTGCCAGCAGTCAGGGAGGACGGGGGATCACAGATACGCAGTATTTT

abundance: .
d_gene: .
v_gene: TRBV28
j_gene: TRBJ1-5
CDR3aa: CASRTRRRGNQPQHF
CDR3nt: TGTGCCAGCAGGACACGTAGGCGGGGCAATCAGCCCCAGCATTTT

abundance: .
d_gene: .
v_gene: TRBV12-3/TRBV12-4
j_gene: TRBJ2-5
CDR3aa: CASSLGQEETQYF
CDR3nt: TGTGCCAGCAGTTTAGGACAAGAAGAGACCCAGTACTTC

abundance: .
d_gene: TRBD2
v_gene: TRBV29-1
j_gene: TRBJ2-1
CDR3aa: CSVEVGTPREGPYNEQFF
CDR3nt: TGCAGCGTTGAAGTTGGGACCCCCCGGGAGGGTCCGTACAATGAGCAGTTCTTC

abundance: .
d_gene: TRBD1
v_gene: TRBV3-1/TRBV3-2
j_gene: TRBJ1-3
CDR3aa: CASSEGTGTRNTIYF
CDR3nt: TGTGCCAGCAGCGAAGGGACAGGGACACGAAACACCATATATTTT

abundance: .
d_gene: .
v_gene: TRBV7-2
j_gene: TRBJ2-7
CDR3aa: CASSLSSGGYEQYF
CDR3nt: TGTGCCAGCAGCTTATCGTCAGGGGGGTACGAGCAGTACTTC

abundance: .
d_gene: TRBD1
v_gene: TRBV2
j_gene: TRBJ1-1
CDR3aa: CASTWTGLNTEAFF
CDR3nt: TGTGCCAGCACCTGGACAGGGCTTAACACTGAAGCTTTCTTT

abundance: .
d_gene: .
v_gene: TRBV5-1
j_gene: TRBJ2-1
CDR3aa: CASSSNRAYSYNEQFF
CDR3nt: TGCGCCAGCAGCTCCAACAGGGCCTACTCCTACAATGAGCAGTTCTTC

abundance: .
d_gene: TRBD1
v_gene: TRBV4-1
j_gene: TRBJ1-5
CDR3aa: CASSQEDRGGQPQHF
CDR3nt: TGCGCCAGCAGCCAGGAAGACAGGGGTGGTCAGCCCCAGCATTTT

abundance: .
d_gene: .
v_gene: TRBV7-2
j_gene: TRBJ2-1
CDR3aa: CASSLARGSSYNEQFF
CDR3nt: TGTGCCAGCAGCTTAGCGCGGGGATCATCCTACAATGAGCAGTTCTTC

abundance: .
d_gene: .
v_gene: TRBV11-3
j_gene: TRBJ1-5
CDR3aa: CASSLDGGNQPQHF
CDR3nt: TGTGCCAGCAGCTTAGATGGGGGGAATCAGCCCCAGCATTTT

abundance: .
d_gene: .
v_gene: TRBV2
j_gene: TRBJ2-7
CDR3aa: CASSFFEQYF
CDR3nt: TGTGCCAGCAGTTTTTTTGAGCAGTACTTC

abundance: .
d_gene: TRBD2
v_gene: TRBV6-5
j_gene: TRBJ2-5
CDR3aa: CASSYAGRGETQYF
CDR3nt: TGTGCCAGCAGTTACGCAGGGAGGGGAGAGACCCAGTACTTC

abundance: .
d_gene: TRBD1
v_gene: TRBV4-2
j_gene: TRBJ2-1
CDR3aa: CASSPTGQRDNEQFF
CDR3nt: TGTGCCAGCAGCCCCACGGGACAGAGGGACAATGAGCAGTTCTTC

abundance: .
d_gene: .
v_gene: TRBV12-3/TRBV12-4
j_gene: TRBJ1-2
CDR3aa: CASSLLNYGYTF
CDR3nt: TGTGCCAGCAGTTTACTTAACTATGGCTACACCTTC

abundance: .
d_gene: .
v_gene: TRBV21-1
j_gene: TRBJ1-5
CDR3aa: CASSPRSQPQHF
CDR3nt: TGTGCCAGCAGCCCCCGCAGTCAGCCCCAGCATTTT

abundance: .
d_gene: .
v_gene: TRBV6-1
j_gene: TRBJ1-3
CDR3aa: CASSENLGQGNTIYF
CDR3nt: TGTGCCAGCAGTGAAAACCTGGGGCAAGGAAACACCATATATTTT

abundance: .
d_gene: TRBD2
v_gene: TRBV5-5
j_gene: TRBJ2-3
CDR3aa: CASSISGALTDTQYF
CDR3nt: TGTGCCAGCAGCATTAGCGGGGCACTCACAGATACGCAGTATTTT

abundance: few
d_gene: .
v_gene: TRBV6-5
j_gene: TRBJ1-2
CDR3aa: CASSSLTGTLYGYTF
CDR3nt: TGTGCCAGCAGTTCCCTAACCGGGACGCTCTATGGCTACACCTTC

abundance: .
d_gene: .
v_gene: TRBV28
j_gene: TRBJ1-2
CDR3aa: CASSLAPLGYTF
CDR3nt: TGTGCCAGCAGTTTAGCCCCCCTTGGCTACACCTTC

abundance: .
d_gene: TRBD1
v_gene: TRBV6-4
j_gene: TRBJ2-2
CDR3aa: CASSDGQGADGELFF
CDR3nt: TGTGCCAGCAGTGATGGACAGGGGGCGGACGGGGAGCTGTTTTTT

abundance: .
d_gene: .
v_gene: TRBV12-3/TRBV12-4
j_gene: TRBJ2-7
CDR3aa: CASSPNSYEQYF
CDR3nt: TGTGCCAGCAGCCCTAATTCCTACGAGCAGTACTTC

abundance: .
d_gene: .
v_gene: TRBV6-5
j_gene: TRBJ1-5
CDR3aa: CASSRRQGNQPQHF
CDR3nt: TGTGCCAGCAGTCGGCGACAGGGCAATCAGCCCCAGCATTTT

abundance: once
d_gene: .
v_gene: TRBV10-3
j_gene: TRBJ1-1
CDR3aa: CAIRGEGLEAFF
CDR3nt: TGTGCCATCAGGGGAGAGGGCCTGGAAGCTTTCTTT

abundance: .
d_gene: .
v_gene: TRBV19
j_gene: TRBJ1-2
CDR3aa: CASHSDTRYGYTF
CDR3nt: TGTGCCAGCCACAGTGACACCCGCTATGGCTACACCTTC

abundance: few
d_gene: .
v_gene: TRBV12-3/TRBV12-4
j_gene: TRBJ1-1
CDR3aa: CASSGQQNTEAFF
CDR3nt: TGTGCCAGCAGCGGACAGCAGAACACTGAAGCTTTCTTT

abundance: .
d_gene: .
v_gene: TRBV7-9
j_gene: TRBJ2-7
CDR3aa: CASSIDLLEQYF
CDR3nt: TGTGCCAGCAGCATCGACTTACTCGAGCAGTACTTC

abundance: .
d_gene: TRBD2
v_gene: TRBV28
j_gene: TRBJ2-5
CDR3aa: CASSSPSLSGVQETQYF
CDR3nt: TGTGCCAGCAGTTCCCCGTCCCTTAGCGGGGTCCAGGAGACCCAGTACTTC

abundance: .
d_gene: TRBD1
v_gene: TRBV19
j_gene: TRBJ2-7
CDR3aa: CASSARDRGPLLGEQYF
CDR3nt: TGTGCCAGTAGTGCACGAGACAGGGGACCCCTCCTCGGCGAGCAGTACTTC

abundance: .
d_gene: .
v_gene: TRBV7-8
j_gene: TRBJ2-2
CDR3aa: CASSLGGTRSVTGELFF
CDR3nt: TGTGCCAGCAGCTTAGGGGGCACTCGATCGGTTACCGGGGAGCTGTTTTTT

abundance: .
d_gene: .
v_gene: TRBV27
j_gene: TRBJ1-5
CDR3aa: CASSQSPPGPYSNQPQHF
CDR3nt: TGTGCCAGCAGTCAATCACCTCCGGGGCCTTATAGCAATCAGCCCCAGCATTTT

abundance: .
d_gene: .
v_gene: TRBV6-2/TRBV6-3
j_gene: TRBJ2-5
CDR3aa: CASSPQWSQTQYF
CDR3nt: TGTGCCAGCAGTCCACAGTGGTCCCAGACCCAGTACTTC

abundance: .
d_gene: .
v_gene: TRBV7-2
j_gene: TRBJ1-1
CDR3aa: CASTLQATMNTEAFF
CDR3nt: TGTGCCAGCACCCTCCAGGCTACCATGAACACTGAAGCTTTCTTT